This passage covers 5 T cell receptor beta chains from one sample sequenced in a study of CD4+ T cells in melanoma. Only in-frame clones appear in the TCRdb table, and some are missing; sequencing was by immunoSEQ multiplex PCR. Here the sample spans fewer than 15,000 clones, over 60% being singletons. Material for sequencing was cells from a culture (not recorded whether cultured in vitro). The receptors stem from a human donor with melanoma.

CDR3 residues: CASSVQSRTYNEQFF. The CDR3 DNA is TGTGCCAGCAGTGTGCAGTCGAGAACCTACAATGAGCAGTTCTTC. This chain connects TRBV6-1 to TRBJ2-1; D is unresolved. The CDR3 loop spans 15 amino acids. Trimming took 4 bases from V and 2 from J, leaving 12 bases between them. Germline CDR1 and CDR2: MNHNS and SASEGT.

The chain uses TRBV27 and TRBJ1-2; D uncertain. V was shortened by 7 bases and J by 2 bases, with 8 bases between the two germline ends. The CDR3 sequence is 12 residues long. Per germline, CDR1 MNHEY and CDR2 SMNVEV (reference sequence). In nucleotides, the CDR3 is TGTGCCAGCATCGGGCAAAACTATGGCTACACCTTC. Translation gives CASIGQNYGYTF.

This sequence joins TRBV7-9 and TRBJ1-2; D gene uncertain. There are 12 residues in the CDR3. Trimming took off 5 bases at V and 5 bases at J, with 9 bases between the two ends. Germline V gives CDR1 SEHNR, CDR2 FQNEAQ (reference sequence). The DNA for the CDR3 is TGTGCCAGCAGCCAGGCGTTATATGGCTACACCTTC. As protein: CASSQALYGYTF.

This chain links TRBV7-9 with TRBJ2-2; D uncertain. The CDR3 consists of 17 residues. Germline V gives CDR1 SEHNR, CDR2 FQNEAQ (reference sequence). Trimming removed 5 bases at V and 0 bases at J, with 16 bases between. The CDR3 region is CASSPRSGSTNTGELFF. The CDR3 DNA reads TGTGCCAGCAGCCCTAGATCTGGCAGCACGAACACCGGGGAGCTGTTTTTT.

This chain connects TRBV6-4 to TRBJ1-2, with D unresolved. The CDR3 is 13 amino acids. Germline assignment: CDR1 MRHNA and CDR2 SNTAGT. V lost 0 bases, J lost 7 bases, and 9 bases lay in between. The CDR3 loop is CASSDSLGVGYTF. DNA of the CDR3: TGTGCCAGCAGTGACTCGCTTGGGGTTGGCTACACCTTC.